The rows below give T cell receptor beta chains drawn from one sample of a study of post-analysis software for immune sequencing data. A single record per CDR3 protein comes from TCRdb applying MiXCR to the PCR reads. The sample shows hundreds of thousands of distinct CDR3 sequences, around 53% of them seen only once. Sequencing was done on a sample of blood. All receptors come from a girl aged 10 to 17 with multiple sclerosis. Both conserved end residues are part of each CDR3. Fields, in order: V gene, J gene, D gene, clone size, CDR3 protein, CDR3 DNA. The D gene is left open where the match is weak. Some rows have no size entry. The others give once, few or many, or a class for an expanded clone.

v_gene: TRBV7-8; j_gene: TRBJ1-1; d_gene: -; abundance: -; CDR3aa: CASSSRDGEAFF; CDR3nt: TGTGCCAGCAGCTCCCGGGACGGTGAAGCTTTCTTT
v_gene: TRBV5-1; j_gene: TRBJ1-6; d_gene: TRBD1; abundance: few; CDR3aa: CASSPTGGTDNSPLHF; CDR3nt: TGCGCCAGCAGCCCGACAGGGGGGACGGATAATTCACCCCTCCACTTT
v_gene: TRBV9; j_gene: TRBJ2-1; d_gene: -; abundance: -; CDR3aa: CASSVASSGNEQFF; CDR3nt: TGTGCCAGCAGCGTAGCTTCATCGGGGAATGAGCAGTTCTTC
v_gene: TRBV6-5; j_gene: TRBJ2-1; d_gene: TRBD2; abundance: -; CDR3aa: CASSYSGLAANEQFF; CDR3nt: TGTGCCAGCAGTTACTCGGGACTAGCTGCCAATGAGCAGTTCTTC
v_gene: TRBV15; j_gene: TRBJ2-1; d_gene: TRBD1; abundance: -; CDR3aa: CATSSGTGWDEQFF; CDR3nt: TGTGCCACCAGCAGCGGGACAGGCTGGGATGAGCAGTTCTTC
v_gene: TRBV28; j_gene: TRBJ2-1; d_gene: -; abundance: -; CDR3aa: CASSLTREQFF; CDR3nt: TGTGCCAGCAGCCTGACACGAGAGCAGTTCTTC
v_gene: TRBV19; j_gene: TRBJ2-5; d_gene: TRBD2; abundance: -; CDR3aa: CASSISASGAQETQYF; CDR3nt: TGTGCCAGTAGTATCTCGGCTAGCGGGGCTCAAGAGACCCAGTACTTC
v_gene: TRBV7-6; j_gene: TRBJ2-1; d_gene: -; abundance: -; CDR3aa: CASSIPTQRAHNEQFF; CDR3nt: TGTGCCAGCAGCATCCCGACCCAGCGGGCCCACAATGAGCAGTTCTTC
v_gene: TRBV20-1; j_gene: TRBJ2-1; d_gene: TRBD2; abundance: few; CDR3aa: CSARDPAGVYNEQFF; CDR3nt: TGCAGTGCTAGAGATCCAGCGGGAGTCTACAATGAGCAGTTCTTC
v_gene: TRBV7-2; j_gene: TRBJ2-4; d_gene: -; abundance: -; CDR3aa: CASSFLEDPGDEQYF; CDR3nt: TGTGCCAGCAGCTTTCTAGAGGACCCCGGGGATGAGCAGTACTTC
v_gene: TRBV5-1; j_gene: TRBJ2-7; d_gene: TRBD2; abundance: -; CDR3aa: CASSLGRESSEQYF; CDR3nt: TGCGCCAGCAGCTTGGGGCGGGAGTCCTCCGAGCAGTACTTC
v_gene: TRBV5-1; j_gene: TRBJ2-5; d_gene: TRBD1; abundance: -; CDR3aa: CASGRTGRVETQYF; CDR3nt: TGCGCCAGCGGTCGGACAGGGCGGGTTGAGACCCAGTACTTC
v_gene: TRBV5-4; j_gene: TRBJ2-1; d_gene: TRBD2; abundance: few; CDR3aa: CASSVGTNNEQFF; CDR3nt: TGTGCCAGCAGCGTAGGGACTAACAATGAGCAGTTCTTC
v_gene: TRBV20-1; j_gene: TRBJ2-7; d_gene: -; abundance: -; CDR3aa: CSASNSHEQYF; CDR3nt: TGCAGTGCTAGTAACAGCCACGAGCAGTACTTC
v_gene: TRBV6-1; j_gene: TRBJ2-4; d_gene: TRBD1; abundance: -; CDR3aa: CASSEDEGQGFDIQYF; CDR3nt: TGTGCCAGCAGTGAAGACGAGGGACAGGGCTTTGACATTCAGTACTTC
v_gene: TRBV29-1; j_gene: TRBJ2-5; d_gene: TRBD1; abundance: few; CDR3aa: CSVEEVRGRQETQYF; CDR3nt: TGCAGCGTTGAAGAGGTCAGGGGGCGCCAAGAGACCCAGTACTTC
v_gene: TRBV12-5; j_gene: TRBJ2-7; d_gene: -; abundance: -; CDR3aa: CASGRWAGPYEQYF; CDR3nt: TGTGCTAGTGGTCGATGGGCAGGGCCCTACGAGCAGTACTTC
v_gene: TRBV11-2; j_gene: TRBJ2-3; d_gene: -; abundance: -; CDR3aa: CASSRPPGASTDTQYF; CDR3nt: TGTGCCAGCAGCCGCCCGCCGGGTGCGAGCACAGATACGCAGTATTTT
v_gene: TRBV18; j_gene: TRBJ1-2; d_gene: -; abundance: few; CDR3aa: CASSPPTIYGYTF; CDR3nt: TGTGCCAGCTCACCACCGACCATCTATGGCTACACCTTC
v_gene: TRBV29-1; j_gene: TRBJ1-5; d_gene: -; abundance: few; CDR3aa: CSVGEGGGNQPQHF; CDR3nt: TGCAGCGTCGGAGAGGGGGGTGGCAATCAGCCCCAGCATTTT
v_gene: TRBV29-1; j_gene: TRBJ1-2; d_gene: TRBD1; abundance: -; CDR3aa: CSARTGSYGYTF; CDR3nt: TGCAGCGCAAGGACAGGGAGCTATGGCTACACCTTC
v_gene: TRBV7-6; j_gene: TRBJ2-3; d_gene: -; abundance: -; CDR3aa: CASSSVGRTDTRYF; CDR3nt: TGTGCCAGCAGCTCCGTCGGACGCACAGATACGCGGTATTTT
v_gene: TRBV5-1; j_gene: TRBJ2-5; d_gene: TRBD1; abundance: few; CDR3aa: CASSFRTGVRETQYF; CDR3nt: TGCGCCAGCAGCTTCCGGACAGGGGTGAGGGAGACCCAGTACTTC
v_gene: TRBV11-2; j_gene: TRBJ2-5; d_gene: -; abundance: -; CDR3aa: CASSLDPVGYEQYF; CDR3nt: TGTGCCAGCAGCTTAGACCCGGTGGGCTACGAGCAGTATTTC
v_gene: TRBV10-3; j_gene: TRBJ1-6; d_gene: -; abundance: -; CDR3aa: CAISDRDTFNSPLHF; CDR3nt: TGTGCCATCAGTGACCGGGACACGTTTAATTCACCCCTCCACTTT
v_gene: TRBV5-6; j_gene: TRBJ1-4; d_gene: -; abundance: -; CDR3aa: CASSAGQGATNEKLFF; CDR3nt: TGTGCCAGCAGCGCAGGCCAAGGCGCAACTAATGAAAAACTGTTTTTT
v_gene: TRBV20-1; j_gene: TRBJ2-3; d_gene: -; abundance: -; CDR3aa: CSAREGPGVSTDTQYF; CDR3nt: TGCAGTGCTAGAGAGGGCCCTGGAGTAAGCACAGATACGCAGTATTTT
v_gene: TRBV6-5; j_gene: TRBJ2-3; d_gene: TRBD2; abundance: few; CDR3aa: CASRGLAGYTDTQYF; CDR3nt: TGTGCCAGCAGAGGGCTAGCGGGCTACACAGATACGCAGTATTTT
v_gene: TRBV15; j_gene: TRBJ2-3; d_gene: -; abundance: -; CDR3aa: CATSRDRAGGDTQYF; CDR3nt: TGTGCCACCAGCAGAGATCGGGCCGGGGGAGATACGCAGTATTTT
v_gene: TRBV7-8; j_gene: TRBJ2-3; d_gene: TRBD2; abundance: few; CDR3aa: CASTTSGGVDTQYF; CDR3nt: TGTGCCAGCACTACTAGCGGGGGGGTAGATACGCAGTATTTT
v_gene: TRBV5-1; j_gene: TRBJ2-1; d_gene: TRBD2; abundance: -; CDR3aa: CASSFPGGPFHEQFF; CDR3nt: TGCGCCAGCAGCTTCCCGGGGGGGCCCTTCCATGAGCAGTTCTTC
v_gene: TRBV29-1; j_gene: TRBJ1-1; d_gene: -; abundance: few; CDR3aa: CITSGGANTEAFF; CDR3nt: TGCATCACTTCGGGAGGAGCGAACACTGAAGCTTTCTTT
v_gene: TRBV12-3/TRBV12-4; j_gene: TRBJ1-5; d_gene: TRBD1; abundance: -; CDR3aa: CASSPRTGPREQPQHF; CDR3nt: TGTGCCAGCAGCCCAAGGACAGGGCCACGGGAGCAGCCCCAGCATTTT
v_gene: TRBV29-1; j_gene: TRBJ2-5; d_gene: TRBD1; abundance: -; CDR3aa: CSVSTPTGTGDVKTQYF; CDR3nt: TGCAGCGTTTCTACACCAACCGGGACAGGGGACGTGAAGACCCAGTACTTC
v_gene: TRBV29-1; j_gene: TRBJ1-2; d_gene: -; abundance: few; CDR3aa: CSVGAQLYGYTF; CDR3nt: TGCAGCGTTGGTGCACAGCTCTATGGCTACACCTTC
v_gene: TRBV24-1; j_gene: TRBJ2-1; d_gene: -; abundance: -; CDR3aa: CATSDSRLPNEQFF; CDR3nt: TGTGCCACCAGTGATTCTCGCCTACCCAATGAGCAGTTCTTC
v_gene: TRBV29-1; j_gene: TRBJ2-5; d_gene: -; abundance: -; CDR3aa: CSVGSGHPPTEQYF; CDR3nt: TGCAGCGTTGGGAGTGGACACCCCCCTACAGAGCAGTACTTC